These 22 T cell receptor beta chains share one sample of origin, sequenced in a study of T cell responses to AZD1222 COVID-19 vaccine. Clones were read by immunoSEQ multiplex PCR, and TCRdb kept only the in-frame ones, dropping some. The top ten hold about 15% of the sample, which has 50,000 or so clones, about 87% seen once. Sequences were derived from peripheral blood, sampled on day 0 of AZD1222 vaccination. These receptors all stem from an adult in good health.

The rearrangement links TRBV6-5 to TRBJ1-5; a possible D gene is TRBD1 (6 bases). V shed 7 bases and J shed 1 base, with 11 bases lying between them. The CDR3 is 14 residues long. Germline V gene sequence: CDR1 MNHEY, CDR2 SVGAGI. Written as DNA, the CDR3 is TGTGCCAGCACCAGGGGTTTCAGCAATCAGCCCCAGCATTTT. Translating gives CASTRGFSNQPQHF.

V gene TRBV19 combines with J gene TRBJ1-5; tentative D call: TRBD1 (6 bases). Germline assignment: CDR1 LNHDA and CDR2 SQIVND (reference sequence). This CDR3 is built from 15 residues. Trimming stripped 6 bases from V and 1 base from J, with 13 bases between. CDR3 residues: CASRIQGRSNQPQHF. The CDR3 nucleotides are TGTGCCAGTAGGATACAGGGTAGAAGCAATCAGCCCCAGCATTTT.

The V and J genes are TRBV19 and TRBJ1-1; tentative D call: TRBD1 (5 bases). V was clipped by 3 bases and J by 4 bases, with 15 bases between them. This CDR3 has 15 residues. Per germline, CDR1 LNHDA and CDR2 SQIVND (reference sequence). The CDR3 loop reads CASSMIGAVPTEAFF. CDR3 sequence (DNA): TGTGCCAGTAGTATGATAGGGGCCGTACCCACTGAAGCTTTCTTT.

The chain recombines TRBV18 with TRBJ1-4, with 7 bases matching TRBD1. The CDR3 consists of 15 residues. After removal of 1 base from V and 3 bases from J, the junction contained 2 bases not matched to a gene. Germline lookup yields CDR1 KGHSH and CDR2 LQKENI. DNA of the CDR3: TGTGCCAGCTCACCACAGGGGGCTTCTAATGAAAAACTGTTTTTT. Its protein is CASSPQGASNEKLFF.

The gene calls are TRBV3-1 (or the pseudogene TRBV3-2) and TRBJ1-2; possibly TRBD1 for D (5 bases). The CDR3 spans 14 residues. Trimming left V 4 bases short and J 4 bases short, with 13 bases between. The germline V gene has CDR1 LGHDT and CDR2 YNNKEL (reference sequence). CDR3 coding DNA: TGTGCCAGCAGCCCACCGTACAGGAGCTATGGCTACACCTTC. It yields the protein CASSPPYRSYGYTF.

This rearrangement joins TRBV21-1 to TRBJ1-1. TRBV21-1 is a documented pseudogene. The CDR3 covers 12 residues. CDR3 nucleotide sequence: TGTGCCAGCACGACCTCCGGCTGGGAAGCTTTCTTT. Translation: CASTTSGWEAFF.

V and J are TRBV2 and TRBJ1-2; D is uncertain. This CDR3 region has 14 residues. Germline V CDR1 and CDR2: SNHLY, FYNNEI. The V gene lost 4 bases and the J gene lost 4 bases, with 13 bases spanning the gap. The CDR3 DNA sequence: TGTGCCAGCAGTGTCCAGGACGTAGCCTATGGCTACACCTTC. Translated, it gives CASSVQDVAYGYTF.

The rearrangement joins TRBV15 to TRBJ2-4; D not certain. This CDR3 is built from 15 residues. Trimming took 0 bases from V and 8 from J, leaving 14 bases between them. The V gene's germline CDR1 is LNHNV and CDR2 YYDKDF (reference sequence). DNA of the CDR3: TGTGCCACCAGCAGAGATCCTTACAGATCGGACATTCAGTACTTC. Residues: CATSRDPYRSDIQYF.

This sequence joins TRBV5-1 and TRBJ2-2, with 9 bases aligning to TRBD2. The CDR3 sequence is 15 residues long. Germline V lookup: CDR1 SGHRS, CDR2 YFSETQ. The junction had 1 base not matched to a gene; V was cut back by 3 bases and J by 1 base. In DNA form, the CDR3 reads TGCGCCAGCAGCTATAGCGGGGGGAACACCGGGGAGCTGTTTTTT. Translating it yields CASSYSGGNTGELFF.

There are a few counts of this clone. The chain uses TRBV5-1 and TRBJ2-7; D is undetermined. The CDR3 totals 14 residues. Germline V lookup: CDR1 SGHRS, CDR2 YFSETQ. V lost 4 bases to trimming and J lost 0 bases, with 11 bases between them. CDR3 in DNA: TGCGCCAGCAGCCCCCAGATAAACTCCTACGAGCAGTACTTC. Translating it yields CASSPQINSYEQYF.

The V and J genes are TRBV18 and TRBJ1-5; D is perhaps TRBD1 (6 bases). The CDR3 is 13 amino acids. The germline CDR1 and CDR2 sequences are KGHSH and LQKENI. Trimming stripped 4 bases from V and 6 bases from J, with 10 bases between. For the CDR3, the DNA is TGTGCCAGCTCACGGGGGGCCGGTCAGCCCCAGCATTTT. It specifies CASSRGAGQPQHF.

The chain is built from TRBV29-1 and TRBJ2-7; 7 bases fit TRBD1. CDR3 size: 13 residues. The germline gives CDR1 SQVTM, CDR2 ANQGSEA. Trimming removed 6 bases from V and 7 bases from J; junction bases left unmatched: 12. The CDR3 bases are TGCAGCGTCCCGAGGGACAGCTACGGGGAGCAGTACTTC. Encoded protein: CSVPRDSYGEQYF.

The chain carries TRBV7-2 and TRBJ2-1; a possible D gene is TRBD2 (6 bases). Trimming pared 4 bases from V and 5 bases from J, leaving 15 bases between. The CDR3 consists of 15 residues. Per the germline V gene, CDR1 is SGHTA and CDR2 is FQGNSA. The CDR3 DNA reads TGTGCCAGCAGCTCCGCGGGACTGGGGAACAATGAGCAGTTCTTC. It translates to CASSSAGLGNNEQFF.

The CDR3 DNA sequence: TGTGCCAGCTCCGGGACACCCAATCAGCCCCAGCATTTT. Its translation is CASSGTPNQPQHF. This chain uses TRBV27 with TRBJ1-5; TRBD1 might be the D (6 bases). V lost 8 bases, J lost 3 bases, and 11 bases lay in between. The CDR3 is 13 residues long. Looked up from germline, CDR1 is MNHEY and CDR2 is SMNVEV (reference sequence).

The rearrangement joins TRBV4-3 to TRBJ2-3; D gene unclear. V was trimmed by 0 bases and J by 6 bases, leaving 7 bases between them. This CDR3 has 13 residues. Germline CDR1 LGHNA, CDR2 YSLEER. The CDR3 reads CASSQEAFDTQYF. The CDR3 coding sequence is TGCGCCAGCAGCCAAGAGGCGTTCGATACGCAGTATTTT.

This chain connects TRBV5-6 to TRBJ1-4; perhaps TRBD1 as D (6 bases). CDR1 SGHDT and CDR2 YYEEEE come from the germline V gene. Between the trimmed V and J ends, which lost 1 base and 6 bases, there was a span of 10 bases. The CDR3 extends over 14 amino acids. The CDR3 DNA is TGTGCCAGCAGCTTGACAGGGTGGGATGAAAAACTGTTTTTT. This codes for CASSLTGWDEKLFF.

The CDR3 region is CASSMVVGGGGGGYTF. The CDR3 DNA sequence: TGTGCCAGCAGTATGGTCGTTGGGGGCGGCGGAGGCGGCTACACCTTC. This chain joins TRBV7-2 and TRBJ1-2; TRBD1 might be the D (6 bases). V was pared by 6 bases and J by 8 bases, with 25 bases between. This CDR3 is 16 amino acids long. Germline lookup yields CDR1 SGHTA and CDR2 FQGNSA.

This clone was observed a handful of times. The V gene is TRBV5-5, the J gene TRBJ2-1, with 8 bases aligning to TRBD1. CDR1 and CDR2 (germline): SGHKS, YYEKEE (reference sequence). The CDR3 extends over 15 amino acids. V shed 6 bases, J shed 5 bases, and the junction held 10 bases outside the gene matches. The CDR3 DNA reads TGTGCCAGCACCATCGCAGGGGGCCTTGACAATGAGCAGTTCTTC. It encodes CASTIAGGLDNEQFF.

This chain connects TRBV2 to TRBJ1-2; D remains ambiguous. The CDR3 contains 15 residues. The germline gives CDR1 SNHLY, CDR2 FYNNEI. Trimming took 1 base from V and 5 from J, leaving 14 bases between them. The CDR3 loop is CASSEGHSLFYGYTF. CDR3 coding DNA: TGTGCCAGCAGTGAAGGTCACAGCCTCTTTTATGGCTACACCTTC. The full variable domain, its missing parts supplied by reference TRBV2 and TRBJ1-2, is EPEVTQTPSHQVTQMGQEVILRCVPISNHLYFYWYRQILGQKVEFLVSFYNNEISEKSEIFDDQFSVERPDGSNFTLKIRSTKLEDSAMYFCASSEGHSLFYGYTFGSGTRLTVV.

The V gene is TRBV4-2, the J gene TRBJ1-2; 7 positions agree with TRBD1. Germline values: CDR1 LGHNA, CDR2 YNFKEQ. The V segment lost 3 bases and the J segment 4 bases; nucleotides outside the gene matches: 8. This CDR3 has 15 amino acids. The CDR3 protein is CASSQEQGSSYGYTF. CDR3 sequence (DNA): TGTGCCAGCAGCCAGGAACAGGGGTCTAGCTATGGCTACACCTTC.

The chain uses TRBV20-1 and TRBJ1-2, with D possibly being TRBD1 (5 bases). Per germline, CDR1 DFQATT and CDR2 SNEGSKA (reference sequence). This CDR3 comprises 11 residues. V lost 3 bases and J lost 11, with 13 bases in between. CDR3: CSASSGIGYTF. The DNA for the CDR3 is TGCAGTGCTAGTTCAGGGATCGGGTACACCTTC.

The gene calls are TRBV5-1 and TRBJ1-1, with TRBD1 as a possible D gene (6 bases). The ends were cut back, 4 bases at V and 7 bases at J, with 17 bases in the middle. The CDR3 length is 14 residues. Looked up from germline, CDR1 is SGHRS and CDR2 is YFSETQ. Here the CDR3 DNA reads TGCGCCAGCAGCGAAAGCAGGGGCGTCGGTGAAGCTTTCTTT. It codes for CASSESRGVGEAFF. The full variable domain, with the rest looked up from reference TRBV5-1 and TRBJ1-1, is KAGVTQTPRYLIKTRGQQVTLSCSPISGHRSVSWYQQTPGQGLQFLFEYFSETQRNKGNFPGRFSGRQFSNSRSEMNVSTLELGDSALYLCASSESRGVGEAFFGQGTRLTVV.